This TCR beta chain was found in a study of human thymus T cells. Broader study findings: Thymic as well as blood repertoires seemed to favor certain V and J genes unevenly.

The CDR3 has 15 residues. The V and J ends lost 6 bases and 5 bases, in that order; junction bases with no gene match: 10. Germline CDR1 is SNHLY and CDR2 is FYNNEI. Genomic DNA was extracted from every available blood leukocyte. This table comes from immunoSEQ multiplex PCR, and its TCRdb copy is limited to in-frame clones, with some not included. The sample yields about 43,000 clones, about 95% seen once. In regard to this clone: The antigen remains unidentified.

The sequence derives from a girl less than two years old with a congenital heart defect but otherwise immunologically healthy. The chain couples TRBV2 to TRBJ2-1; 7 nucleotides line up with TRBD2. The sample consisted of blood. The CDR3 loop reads CASRPLGLDDNEQFF. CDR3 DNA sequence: TGTGCCAGCAGGCCCCTTGGACTAGACGACAATGAGCAGTTCTTC.